The 28 T cell receptor beta chains given below trace back to one sample, sequenced in a study of cytomegalovirus exposure and HLA in healthy donors. The PCR ran on 60 Vbeta and 13 Jbeta primers. Produced via immunoSEQ multiplex PCR; TCRdb's table is partial and in-frame only. The repertoire holds 130,000 to 150,000 clones, about 80% seen once, with around 2.9% in the top ten. The material sequenced was PBMCs. These receptors all stem from a female donor in good health and CMV-seronegative.

This sequence joins TRBV7-2 and TRBJ2-7; TRBD1 aligns across 7 bases. Trimming took 0 bases from V and 0 from J; bases not matched to a gene: 2. This CDR3 contains 15 residues. Germline V gene data show CDR1 as SGHTA and CDR2 as FQGNSA. CDR3 region: CASSLAGTVSYEQYF. The CDR3 DNA is TGTGCCAGCAGCTTAGCCGGGACAGTCTCCTACGAGCAGTACTTC.

J is TRBJ2-2 and V is TRBV9; possibly TRBD1 for D (6 bases). Germline CDR1 and CDR2: SGDLS and YYNGEE. This CDR3 has 16 amino acids. Trimming left V 1 base short and J 6 bases short, with 16 bases between. In nucleotides, the CDR3 is TGTGCCAGCAGCGTAAACCCCTCTACAGGGTCCGGGGAGCTGTTTTTT. Translated: CASSVNPSTGSGELFF.

The rearrangement uses TRBV28 and TRBJ1-2, with 8 bases aligning to TRBD1. From germline, CDR1 is MDHEN and CDR2 SYDVKM. V shed 10 bases and J 2 bases; nucleotides not matched to a gene: 6. This CDR3 comprises 13 residues. For the CDR3, the DNA is TGTGCCATCCTGGACAGGGTAAACTATGGCTACACCTTC. Residues: CAILDRVNYGYTF.

The chain joins TRBV9 to TRBJ2-1, with D maybe TRBD2 (5 bases). Germline CDR1 is SGDLS and CDR2 is YYNGEE. V lost 4 bases, J lost 7 bases, and 15 bases lay in between. This CDR3 contains 14 residues. The CDR3 DNA is TGTGCCAGCAGCCCGGAGGTGGGGTCGAATGAGCAGTTCTTC. This translates into CASSPEVGSNEQFF.

V usage is TRBV14 and J usage is TRBJ1-6, with D perhaps matching TRBD1 (5 bases). The CDR3 totals 12 residues. The V and J ends lost 4 bases and 11 bases respectively, with 9 bases between them. Germline CDR1 reads SGHDN; CDR2 reads FVKESK. The CDR3 sequence is CASSRPGAPLHF. The CDR3 DNA follows: TGTGCCAGCAGCCGCCCGGGGGCACCCCTCCACTTT.

The chain carries TRBV7-2 and TRBJ1-5, with 7 nucleotides matching TRBD1. The CDR3 runs 16 residues. Looked up from germline, CDR1 is SGHTA and CDR2 is FQGNSA. V lost 4 bases and J lost 0; bases outside the gene matches: 6. As DNA, the CDR3 is TGTGCCAGCAGCTCGACAGGGCCAAATAGCAATCAGCCCCAGCATTTT. Protein product: CASSSTGPNSNQPQHF. The full variable domain, rest sourced from reference TRBV7-2 and TRBJ1-5, is GAGVSQSPSNKVTEKGKDVELRCDPISGHTALYWYRQSLGQGLEFLIYFQGNSAPDKSGLPSDRFSAERTGGSVSTLTIQRTQQEDSAVYLCASSSTGPNSNQPQHFGDGTRLSIL.

V usage is TRBV9 and J usage is TRBJ1-2; maybe TRBD1 (6 bases). Between the trimmed V and J ends, which lost 4 bases and 8 bases, there was a span of 24 bases. Germline V gene data show CDR1 as SGDLS and CDR2 as YYNGEE. CDR3 length equals 16 residues. CDR3 nucleotide sequence: TGTGCCAGCAGCCCTCGGACAGCCGTGTCCTCCGGCGGCTACACCTTC. Translated, it gives CASSPRTAVSSGGYTF.

This clone was counted between two and nine times. This chain uses TRBV6-5 with TRBJ1-3; no firm D call. The germline V gene encodes CDR1 MNHEY and CDR2 SVGAGI. V lost 8 bases and J 4 bases, leaving 15 bases between the germline ends. The length of the CDR3 is 14 residues. The chain's CDR3 is CASPREGGGNTIYF. The DNA of the CDR3 is TGTGCCAGCCCCCGGGAGGGAGGAGGAAACACCATATATTTT.

The gene calls are TRBV10-2 and TRBJ1-2, with D possibly matching TRBD1 (5 bases). V lost 3 bases to trimming and J lost 3 bases, with 11 bases between them. The CDR3 spans 14 residues. Germline V lookup: CDR1 WSHSY, CDR2 SAAADI. CDR3 sequence: CASSEGWGDYGYTF. As DNA, the CDR3 is TGCGCCAGCAGTGAAGGGTGGGGGGACTATGGCTACACCTTC.

CDR3 region: CATKGDSNQPQHF. CDR3 DNA sequence: TGTGCCACCAAAGGGGATAGCAATCAGCCCCAGCATTTT. J is TRBJ1-5 and V is TRBV6-1; maybe TRBD1 (5 bases). The V end lost 10 bases, the J end lost 0 bases, and 10 bases lay between the germline ends. The CDR3 runs 13 residues. Germline V lookup: CDR1 MNHNS, CDR2 SASEGT.

The genes are TRBV6-6 and TRBJ1-5; D is perhaps TRBD1 (6 bases). The CDR3 is made up of 15 amino acids. From germline, CDR1 is MNHNY and CDR2 SVGAGI (reference sequence). V gave up 6 bases and J gave up 1 base, with 13 bases separating them. CDR3 sequence reads: CASRKRGGSNQPQHF. The CDR3 region has the DNA TGTGCCAGCAGGAAGAGAGGGGGAAGCAATCAGCCCCAGCATTTT.

The count of this clone is one. The chain joins TRBV6-6 to TRBJ2-5, with 7 bases that match TRBD1. The V gene end was trimmed by 0 bases and the J gene end by 5 bases; junction bases not matched to a gene: 3. There are 14 residues in the CDR3. CDR1 and CDR2 (germline): MNHNY, SVGAGI (reference sequence). CDR3 coding DNA: TGTGCCAGCAGTTACTCGACAGGGCGGGAGACCCAGTACTTC. It specifies CASSYSTGRETQYF.

The chain is built from TRBV6-5 and TRBJ1-1, with D perhaps TRBD1 (5 bases). From germline, CDR1 is MNHEY and CDR2 SVGAGI. The CDR3 is 14 residues long. V shed 5 bases and J shed 5 bases, with 15 bases lying between them. The CDR3 DNA follows: TGTGCCAGCAGTACCTTGGGGGGGAAGACTGAAGCTTTCTTT. This translates into CASSTLGGKTEAFF.

This chain joins TRBV5-1 and TRBJ2-6; 7 nucleotides agree with TRBD1. Germline V gene sequence: CDR1 SGHRS, CDR2 YFSETQ. The V gene end was trimmed by 5 bases and the J gene end by 2 bases; junction bases not matched to a gene: 7. The CDR3 loop spans 16 amino acids. In DNA form, the CDR3 reads TGCGCCAGCAGTAGGGACAGTCAGGCTGGGGCCAACGTCCTGACTTTC. Translation: CASSRDSQAGANVLTF.

This chain connects TRBV19 to TRBJ2-7, with 9 nucleotides matching TRBD1. The V and J ends lost 6 bases and 3 bases, in that order; junction bases with no gene match: 9. Per germline, CDR1 LNHDA and CDR2 SQIVND (reference sequence). The length of the CDR3 is 15 residues. CDR3 protein: CASRGAGQGFYEQYF. CDR3 DNA: TGTGCCAGTAGAGGGGCGGGACAGGGATTCTACGAGCAGTACTTC.

The chain couples TRBV7-2 to TRBJ2-3, with 8 bases fitting TRBD2. This CDR3 has 17 residues. Trimming cost V 1 base and J 0 bases; bases outside gene matches: 6. From germline, CDR1 is SGHTA and CDR2 FQGNSA. The CDR3 reads CASSLGSSGVSTDTQYF. CDR3 coding DNA: TGTGCCAGCAGCTTAGGGAGTAGCGGGGTTAGCACAGATACGCAGTATTTT.

The V and J genes are TRBV18 and TRBJ2-2; 8 bases are a match to TRBD1. CDR3 size: 17 residues. V lost 2 bases, J lost 6 bases, and 11 bases stayed unmatched. Germline V gene lookup returns CDR1 KGHSH and CDR2 LQKENI. The CDR3 region is CASSPTRTGRGAGELFF. CDR3 sequence (DNA): TGTGCCAGCTCACCAACCCGGACAGGGAGAGGGGCCGGGGAGCTGTTTTTT.

The count of this clone is one. The V and J genes are TRBV9 and TRBJ2-2; D may be TRBD2 (5 bases). Germline-derived CDR1 and CDR2 are SGDLS and YYNGEE. The V gene lost 4 bases and the J gene lost 5 bases, with 9 bases spanning the gap. This CDR3 spans 13 amino acids. CDR3 coding DNA: TGTGCCAGCAGCCCTGAGGGAACCGGGGAGCTGTTTTTT. Its translation: CASSPEGTGELFF. The full variable domain, in which reference TRBV9 and TRBJ2-2 provide the parts outside the CDR3, is DSGVTQTPKHLITATGQRVTLRCSPRSGDLSVYWYQQSLDQGLQFLIQYYNGEERAKGNILERFSAQQFPDLHSELNLSSLELGDSALYFCASSPEGTGELFFGEGSRLTVL.

Remarks on this clone: Germline is not matched at one junction end, which may reflect a read error. This chain uses TRBV7-9 with TRBJ2-3, with 13 positions matching TRBD2. CDR3 length: 13 residues. In germline, CDR1 is SEHNR, CDR2 FQNEAQ (reference sequence). CDR3 protein: CASSSRGLAGPLF. The CDR3 region has the DNA TGTGCCAGCAGCTCGAGGGGACTAGCGGGGCCACTGTTT.

The count of this clone is one. The chain has TRBV10-3 and TRBJ2-6, with D maybe TRBD2 (5 bases). CDR1 and CDR2 from the germline V gene are ENHRY and SYGVKD. V lost 1 base to trimming and J lost 4 bases, with 14 bases between them. This CDR3 is 17 amino acids long. This CDR3 is CAISEFLGGEGANVLTF. The DNA of the CDR3 is TGTGCCATCAGTGAGTTCTTAGGAGGAGAAGGGGCCAACGTCCTGACTTTC.

The chain joins TRBV10-3 to TRBJ2-1; TRBD2 matches 10 bases. Per the germline V gene, CDR1 is ENHRY and CDR2 is SYGVKD. The CDR3 loop spans 15 amino acids. V shed 9 bases and J 7 bases; nucleotides not matched to a gene: 12. CDR3 protein: CAIQERGGVGNEQFF. The CDR3 DNA reads TGTGCCATACAGGAGCGGGGGGGGGTCGGGAATGAGCAGTTCTTC.

The rearrangement uses TRBV7-9 and TRBJ2-1; D is possibly TRBD2 (6 bases). The CDR3 is 15 amino acids. Per the germline V gene, CDR1 is SEHNR and CDR2 is FQNEAQ (reference sequence). Between the trimmed V and J ends, which lost 8 bases and 2 bases, there was a span of 16 bases. The CDR3 DNA follows: TGTGCCAGCGCCAGGAGGGAGAGAGCCTACAATGAGCAGTTCTTC. It specifies CASARRERAYNEQFF.

This rearrangement joins TRBV5-6 to TRBJ1-6; D unresolved. Per the germline V gene, CDR1 is SGHDT and CDR2 is YYEEEE. V lost 1 base to trimming and J lost 7 bases, with 9 bases between them. The CDR3 is 14 amino acids. CDR3 coding DNA: TGTGCCAGCAGCTTGCGGGTCGGGAATTCACCCCTCCACTTT. Its protein is CASSLRVGNSPLHF.

The chain is built from TRBV30 and TRBJ1-2; no clear D gene. CDR1 and CDR2 (germline): GTSNPN, SVGIG (reference sequence). V lost 2 bases to trimming and J lost 6 bases, with 16 bases between them. This CDR3 contains 14 residues. As DNA, the CDR3 is TGTGCCTGGAGTCAGGACTATGCGAGGGATGGCTACACCTTC. Its protein product is CAWSQDYARDGYTF.

This chain joins TRBV28 and TRBJ1-1, with TRBD1 matching 8 bases. Per the germline V gene, CDR1 is MDHEN and CDR2 is SYDVKM. CDR3 length equals 17 residues. The J segment lost 0 bases and the V segment lost 6 bases, leaving 12 bases of the junction unmatched. CDR3 bases: TGTGCCAGCAGCGCGATAAGGACAGGGCTATTGAACACTGAAGCTTTCTTT. Its protein is CASSAIRTGLLNTEAFF.

The rearrangement links TRBV29-1 to TRBJ2-5; 9 bases line up with TRBD2. The V gene's germline CDR1 is SQVTM and CDR2 ANQGSEA. The V gene end was trimmed by 6 bases and the J gene end by 1 base; junction bases not matched to a gene: 9. The CDR3 is 15 residues long. This CDR3 is CSVTGTSPRQETQYF. In nucleotides, the CDR3 is TGCAGCGTAACCGGGACTAGCCCCCGCCAAGAGACCCAGTACTTC. The variable domain in full, with the rest retrieved from reference TRBV29-1 and TRBJ2-5, is SAVISQKPSRDICQRGTSLTIQCQVDSQVTMMFWYRQQPGQSLTLIATANQGSEATYESGFVIDKFPISRPNLTFSTLTVSNMSPEDSSIYLCSVTGTSPRQETQYFGPGTRLLVL.

The gene calls are TRBV14 and TRBJ2-7, with 14 positions matching TRBD2. This CDR3 comprises 18 residues. The ends lost 0 bases at V and 3 bases at J; junction bases unmatched: 7. Looked up from germline, CDR1 is SGHDN and CDR2 is FVKESK. CDR3: CASSQDRPGLAGDYEQYF. CDR3 DNA: TGTGCCAGCAGCCAAGATAGGCCGGGACTAGCGGGGGACTACGAGCAGTACTTC.

The V and J genes are TRBV20-1 and TRBJ1-1, with TRBD1 as a possible D gene (5 bases). The germline V gene encodes CDR1 DFQATT and CDR2 SNEGSKA (reference sequence). The CDR3 runs 11 residues. V was trimmed by 8 bases and J by 5 bases, leaving 12 bases between them. This CDR3 is CSRRAGTEAFF. The CDR3 bases are TGCAGTCGGAGGGCAGGGACTGAAGCTTTCTTT.